The text below deals with one TCR beta chain. This clone's antigen is unknown. No much larger clone is present one base from it, and per-base qualities are unavailable. The sample originates from a study of blood T cells in healthy people across ages (dated by TCRdb to 2013 to 2016). Context from the whole study: In model experiments, template switching captured about one uniquely barcoded TCR beta cDNA molecule for every two T cells. Age-related changes in TCR beta repertoire diversity were measured in the study by deep sequencing normalized with unique cDNA molecular identifiers. The donors were divided into four age groups: young (average 16 years), middle-aged (over 35), aged (about 60) and long-lived (about 80). To avoid experimental bias, donors of different ages were spread randomly across the sequencing lanes. The study analyzed two additional independent replicas of 1 million unique cDNA reads from the same blood draw for two donors, one aged 18 to 30 and one aged 80 or older.

On the study overall, not on this receptor specifically: There was a strong correlation between observed TCR beta diversity and the percentage of naive T cells measured by flow cytometry. Donor CMV infection status was unknown, potentially confounding age-related changes in expanded clonotypes. Observed TCR beta diversity per million T cells fell roughly linearly with age, and a significant reduction was already apparent by age about 43. Bulk unsorted PBMC profiling prevented conclusive comparison of naive and antigen-experienced compartments. Estimates of total diversity based on one million sequenced T cells were considered lower bounds and underestimates. Compared with the aged group, the long-lived group had more naive CD4+ T cells, fewer expanded clones and increased TCR diversity, suggesting age selection.

The germline V gene yields MNHEY for CDR1 and SVGAGI for CDR2. The CDR3, from cysteine to phenylalanine, totals 16 residues. Just the 48-base CDR3 DNA is kept, in frame starting at base 1. Library preparation used 5' RACE. The sequencing machine was an Illumina HiSeq 2500. A second PCR of about 7 to 12 cycles was run with a J-beta primer mix and a sample-barcoded 5' primer. Each TCR beta cDNA molecule received a unique molecular identifier from a template-switch 5' adaptor carrying 12 random nucleotides. At least 2.5 million CDR3-containing paired-end reads were obtained from each sample. All of the RNA was converted into first-strand cDNA using the Mint cDNA synthesis kit, with a TRBC-specific oligonucleotide serving as the primer. Following uracil-DNA glycosylase treatment, a first 18-cycle PCR with universal primers M1SS and BC2_uni_R was performed on all cDNA. Under the source paper's analysis protocol: Each sample was normalized by randomly selecting 1 million high-quality reads, each carrying a distinct molecular identifier. Reads sharing molecular identifiers were discarded rather than binned into consensus sequences. MiTCR, with a Q25 quality threshold and the strictest error-elimination algorithm, was used for CDR3 identification, clonotype clustering and error correction. A nonparametric unseen species model with Euler transformation was used to estimate a lower bound on total TCR beta diversity. TCRdb ran its own pipeline on the public reads, namely fastp trimming at Q25 and MiXCR clone calling, and kept in-frame beta chains. CDR3 protein sequences are deduplicated, and each keeps its most common genes and DNA. The authors' filters were not applied to this entry. A total of 550,000 to 750,000 distinct CDR3 sequences appear in this sample, approximately 21% of them only once. 3.5% to 4% of the sample is taken by the ten largest.

Donors were roughly 40 systemically healthy Caucasian individuals from Russia aged roughly 6 to 100 years. Around 10 milliliters of peripheral blood were drawn from each donor into EDTA-treated Vacutainer tubes. PBMCs were isolated by Ficoll-Paque density-gradient centrifugation, with at least 6 million obtained per sample. Total RNA was extracted from PBMCs with Trizol reagent, with at least 6 micrograms obtained per sample. The percentages of naive CD45RAhigh/CD27high T cells were determined by flow cytometry on a PBMC aliquot from every donor. Specimen: blood. The rearrangement joined TRBV6-5 to TRBJ2-1, with the D gene not confidently named. The DNA end is a closer match to TRBJ2-7, so the J assignment may be wrong. The clonotype originates from an older man in good health. CDR3 loop: CASSYSLRRGTYEQYF. The DNA sequence follows: TGTGCCAGCAGTTACTCGTTGAGGAGAGGAACCTACGAGCAGTACTTC.